This TCR beta chain comes out of a study of cytomegalovirus exposure and HLA in healthy donors. Findings of the study overall: Associated with cytomegalovirus, according to the listing, were around 160 TCR beta chains.

Germline V gene lookup returns CDR1 SGHRS and CDR2 YFSETQ. The CDR3 is made up of 15 amino acids. Trimming removed 5 bases from V and 7 bases from J; junction bases left unmatched: 9. A note on this clone: What it binds is not known.

The donors were members of the validation cohort comprising roughly 130 subjects, separate from the approximately 670-subject first cohort. TCRdb's copy holds only in-frame clones and misses some; the assay was immunoSEQ multiplex PCR. The table has roughly 200,000 clones, about 81% seen once; the top ten hold around 1.2%. Source material: PBMCs. This TCR derives from a woman in her thirties in good health and CMV-seronegative. The chain joins TRBV5-1 to TRBJ1-4, with TRBD1 identical over 9 bases. The CDR3 DNA reads as TGCGCCAGCAGTGGCGTCCCGGGACAGGGTGAAAAACTGTTTTTT. Its protein product is CASSGVPGQGEKLFF.